Listed below are T cell receptor beta chains from one sample, sequenced in a study of blood T cell repertoires in COVID-19. Some clones are missing from TCRdb's copy, which holds only in-frame ones; the method was immunoSEQ multiplex PCR. The profile shows 450,000 to 500,000 clones, roughly 87% of them singletons. Sequences were obtained from PBMCs or T cells enriched from blood (not recorded which). These receptors were collected from a young woman who had recovered from COVID-19. Both conserved end residues are part of each CDR3. The D gene is left open where the match is weak. Clone size appears in some rows only: once, few, many, or a class for an expanded clone.

clone_size	v_call	d_call	j_call	cdr3_aa	cdr3_nt
.	TRBV5-1	TRBD1	TRBJ1-2	CASSWDSTLGGYTF	TGCGCCAGCAGCTGGGACAGTACCCTGGGAGGCTACACCTTC
.	TRBV19	TRBD1	TRBJ1-5	CASSVTGVNQPQHF	TGTGCCAGTAGTGTAACAGGGGTTAATCAGCCCCAGCATTTT
.	TRBV28	.	TRBJ1-4	CASSLRGAGGNEKLFF	TGTGCCAGCAGTTTAAGGGGCGCGGGGGGTAATGAAAAACTGTTTTTT
.	TRBV10-3	.	TRBJ2-7	CAIRADVSYEQYF	TGTGCCATCAGAGCGGACGTCTCCTACGAGCAGTACTTC
.	TRBV7-9	TRBD1	TRBJ1-2	CASNLGTGGAAGYTF	TGTGCCAGCAACTTGGGGACAGGGGGCGCGGCCGGCTACACCTTC
.	TRBV19	.	TRBJ2-7	CATAQGEQYF	TGTGCCACCGCGCAGGGCGAGCAGTACTTC
.	TRBV20-1	.	TRBJ1-2	CSAPNRDGYTF	TGCAGTGCTCCGAACAGGGATGGCTACACCTTC
.	TRBV7-6	TRBD1	TRBJ2-7	CASSDFPGQGNEQYF	TGTGCCAGCAGCGATTTCCCGGGACAGGGTAACGAGCAGTACTTC
.	TRBV27	.	TRBJ1-2	CASSLTQGFGNYGYTF	TGTGCCAGCAGTTTGACACAGGGTTTTGGCAACTATGGCTACACCTTC
.	TRBV3-1/TRBV3-2	.	TRBJ1-2	CASSQGGLYGYTF	TGTGCCAGCAGCCAAGGGGGCCTTTATGGCTACACCTTC
.	TRBV28	.	TRBJ1-1	CASRRPQGTEAFF	TGTGCCAGCAGACGCCCCCAGGGCACTGAAGCTTTCTTT
.	TRBV25-1	TRBD1	TRBJ1-1	CASSATGQVLEAFF	TGTGCCAGCAGTGCCACGGGACAGGTACTAGAAGCTTTCTTT
.	TRBV20-1	.	TRBJ1-2	CSAPSRDGYTF	TGCAGTGCTCCCTCCAGGGATGGCTACACCTTC
once	TRBV9	TRBD1	TRBJ2-5	CASSFRTGTQETQYF	TGTGCCAGCAGCTTCAGGACAGGGACCCAAGAGACCCAGTACTTC
.	TRBV18	TRBD2	TRBJ2-5	CASSQGRGQETQYF	TGTGCCAGCTCACAGGGGAGGGGTCAAGAGACCCAGTACTTC
few	TRBV2	TRBD1	TRBJ1-4	CASSERGQISSKLFF	TGTGCCAGCAGTGAAAGGGGGCAGATAAGTTCAAAACTGTTTTTT
.	TRBV5-1	.	TRBJ1-2	CASSLIRGDYGYTF	TGCGCCAGCAGCTTGATTAGGGGTGACTATGGCTACACCTTC
.	TRBV12-3/TRBV12-4	.	TRBJ2-5	CASSRATRETQYF	TGTGCCAGCAGCCGCGCCACCCGAGAGACCCAGTACTTC
.	TRBV11-1	.	TRBJ1-4	CASSPRETNEKLFF	TGTGCCAGCAGCCCGCGGGAAACTAATGAAAAACTGTTTTTT
.	TRBV6-5	.	TRBJ2-5	CASTGGGGQETQYF	TGTGCCAGCACTGGGGGCGGGGGACAAGAGACCCAGTACTTC
.	TRBV6-5	.	TRBJ1-3	CASSSSYSGNTIYF	TGTGCCAGCAGTTCCAGTTACTCTGGAAACACCATATATTTT
.	TRBV5-8	TRBD2	TRBJ2-5	CASSPWSPSSGQETQYF	TGTGCCAGCAGCCCCTGGTCCCCCTCTAGCGGGCAGGAGACCCAGTACTTC
.	TRBV28	.	TRBJ1-5	CASSLWGRVGSVGNQPQHF	TGTGCCAGCAGTTTATGGGGCAGGGTAGGGTCAGTCGGCAATCAGCCCCAGCATTTT
.	TRBV6-5	TRBD1	TRBJ1-2	CASTTGQRNYGYTF	TGTGCCAGCACCACGGGACAGAGAAACTATGGCTACACCTTC
.	TRBV28	.	TRBJ1-2	CASSPPRGEENYGYTF	TGTGCCAGCAGCCCCCCCCGGGGGGAAGAAAACTATGGCTACACCTTC
.	TRBV29-1	TRBD1	TRBJ2-5	CSADRGFGETQYF	TGCAGCGCCGACAGGGGATTCGGAGAGACCCAGTACTTC
.	TRBV6-5	.	TRBJ1-1	CASKRVQGNTEAFF	TGTGCCAGCAAACGGGTTCAGGGGAACACTGAAGCTTTCTTT